Presented here are 21 T cell receptor beta chains from one specimen sequenced in a study of spatial heterogeneity in lung cancer. TCRdb recomputed calls from the 5' RACE reads with MiXCR, one row per CDR3 protein. The sample has some 45,000 distinct CDR3 sequences, approximately 12% seen once; the top ten hold 42%. Specified time point: sample taken at primary tumor resection. Whole RNA came from tumor, nontumor lung or frozen PBMC and was sequenced without being sorted. Here the sequenced sample was PBMCs, taken at surgery. These receptors all come from a female donor with early-stage non-small cell lung cancer.

In its sample, this clonotype was seen many times. This chain joins TRBV10-3 and TRBJ2-3; the D gene is possibly TRBD2 (6 bases). V lost 3 bases, J lost 2 bases, and 12 bases lay in between. The germline CDR1 and CDR2 sequences are ENHRY and SYGVKD. The CDR3 covers 15 residues. The CDR3: CAISDPGTYTDTQYF. The CDR3 DNA is TGTGCCATCAGTGACCCGGGGACTTACACAGATACGCAGTATTTT.

In its sample, this clonotype was seen a few times. This chain links TRBV29-1 with TRBJ2-3; D gene uncertain. The CDR3 is 13 residues long. The V gene's germline CDR1 is SQVTM and CDR2 ANQGSEA. With 5 bases removed from V and 1 base from J, the gap between germline ends came to 10 bases. CDR3 protein: CSVLGRGTDTQYF. In DNA, the CDR3 is TGCAGCGTTCTTGGACGGGGCACAGATACGCAGTATTTT.

The rearrangement links TRBV6-1 to TRBJ1-6; the D is unclear. CDR1 is MNHNS, CDR2 SASEGT, per germline. V was cut by 0 bases and J by 0 bases, with 3 bases left in between. This CDR3 contains 15 residues. In DNA form, the CDR3 reads TGTGCCAGCAGTGAAGCTAGCTCCTATAATTCACCCCTCCACTTT. As protein: CASSEASSYNSPLHF.

This clonotype was seen at least ten times. The rearrangement joins TRBV6-1 to TRBJ2-7; TRBD1 is a possible D gene (6 bases). With 6 bases removed from V and 5 bases from J, the gap between germline ends came to 20 bases. Germline lookup yields CDR1 MNHNS and CDR2 SASEGT. The CDR3 is 15 residues long. The CDR3 loop is CASSGVLGAGDEQYF. The CDR3 DNA reads TGTGCCAGCAGCGGGGTATTGGGGGCAGGGGACGAGCAGTACTTC.

In its sample, this clonotype was seen a few times. This chain uses TRBV7-6 with TRBJ2-2, with D uncertain. Trimming left V 1 base short and J 0 bases short, with 6 bases between. The CDR3 is 15 residues long. Germline V CDR1 and CDR2: SGHVS, FNYEAQ. The CDR3 DNA reads as TGTGCCAGCAGCTTAGGCCAGCCGAACACCGGGGAGCTGTTTTTT. Protein product: CASSLGQPNTGELFF. The full variable domain, rest sourced from reference TRBV7-6 and TRBJ2-2, is GAGVSQSPRYKVTKRGQDVALRCDPISGHVSLYWYRQALGQGPEFLTYFNYEAQQDKSGLPNDRFSAERPEGSISTLTIQRTEQRDSAMYRCASSLGQPNTGELFFGEGSRLTVL.

The table lists this clonotype with a few counts. V usage is TRBV7-3 and J usage is TRBJ1-1; D perhaps matches TRBD1 (5 bases). Trimming removed 0 bases from V and 1 base from J, with 9 bases in between. CDR1 is SGHTA, CDR2 FQGTGA, per germline. The length of the CDR3 is 15 residues. The CDR3 DNA sequence: TGTGCCAGCAGCTTAACGGGACCTACGAACACTGAAGCTTTCTTT. This sequence encodes CASSLTGPTNTEAFF.

This chain links TRBV6-6 with TRBJ2-1; 10 nucleotides line up with TRBD1. CDR1 MNHNY and CDR2 SVGAGI come from the germline V gene (reference sequence). Unmatched junction bases numbered 11, after V lost 6 bases and J lost 9 bases. CDR3 length: 15 residues. This CDR3 is CASRSPDRGLSEQFF. Here the CDR3 DNA reads TGTGCCAGCAGATCCCCGGACAGGGGGTTGAGTGAGCAGTTCTTC.

The V call is TRBV21-1, the J call TRBJ1-1; the DNA was not used to check the table's D call, TRBD1. TRBV21-1 is noted as a pseudogene. The CDR3 spans 20 residues. In nucleotides, the CDR3 is TGTGCCAGCAGGAGCAAAGAGGTCTCGGTGTTGGGGGGAAAGGAAACTGAAGCTTTCTTT. Its protein is CASRSKEVSVLGGKETEAFF.

This clonotype turned up a few times. The chain carries TRBV3-1 and TRBJ2-3, with TRBD2 matching 9 bases. The CDR3 is 18 residues long. Germline V gives CDR1 LGHDT, CDR2 YNNKEL (reference sequence). Unmatched junction bases numbered 7, after V lost 0 bases and J lost 0 bases. CDR3 sequence: CASSQEWLAGPSTDTQYF. The CDR3 nucleotides read TGTGCCAGCAGCCAAGAATGGCTAGCGGGACCTAGCACAGATACGCAGTATTTT.

V gene TRBV3-1 combines with J gene TRBJ1-2, with a weak D call TRBD1 (6 bases). The CDR3 has 15 amino acids. V dropped 1 base and J dropped 4 bases, with 13 bases sitting between them. Germline lookup yields CDR1 LGHDT and CDR2 YNNKEL (reference sequence). The CDR3 DNA reads TGTGCCAGCAGCCAAGTTGGGGGGGCAGGCTATGGCTACACCTTC. Its translation: CASSQVGGAGYGYTF. Full variable domain (rest looked up from reference TRBV3-1 and TRBJ1-2): DTAVSQTPKYLVTQMGNDKSIKCEQNLGHDTMYWYKQDSKKFLKIMFSYNNKELIINETVPNRFSPKSPDKAHLNLHINSLELGDSAVYFCASSQVGGAGYGYTFGSGTRLTVV.

This clonotype was detected only a few times. The J gene is TRBJ2-1, the V gene TRBV7-2; a possible D gene is TRBD2 (5 bases). CDR1 SGHTA and CDR2 FQGNSA come from the germline V gene. This CDR3 contains 14 residues. V shed 4 bases and J shed 3 bases, with 10 bases lying between them. CDR3 DNA sequence: TGTGCCAGCAGCTCCTACCGGGACTACAATGAGCAGTTCTTC. This gives the protein CASSSYRDYNEQFF.

This clonotype has a handful of counts. The CDR3 reads CATNRAGLGTDTQYF. The CDR3 nucleotides read TGTGCCACGAACCGAGCGGGGTTGGGCACAGATACGCAGTATTTT. This chain connects TRBV11-2 to TRBJ2-3; 7 positions agree with TRBD2. Germline V CDR1 and CDR2: SGHAT, FQNNGV. The CDR3 runs to 15 residues. The V and J ends lost 10 bases and 1 base, in that order; junction bases with no gene match: 11.

The rearrangement uses TRBV29-1 and TRBJ1-2; D is unclear. The CDR3 is 11 amino acids. Germline values: CDR1 SQVTM, CDR2 ANQGSEA. V dropped 3 bases and J dropped 4 bases, with 6 bases sitting between them. CDR3 in amino acids: CSVELAYGYTF. In nucleotides, the CDR3 is TGCAGCGTTGAGCTAGCCTATGGCTACACCTTC.

The chain carries TRBV6-2 or TRBV6-3 and TRBJ2-5; the match to TRBD2 covers 7 bases. Germline loops: CDR1 MNHEY, CDR2 SVGEGT. V lost 2 bases, J lost 5 bases, and 8 bases stayed unmatched. The CDR3 is made up of 15 amino acids. CDR3: CASSYPPGGVETQYF. CDR3 DNA sequence: TGTGCCAGCAGTTACCCCCCGGGAGGTGTCGAGACCCAGTACTTC.

This clonotype was detected many times. The chain couples TRBV7-9 to TRBJ1-1, with D maybe TRBD1 (5 bases). Germline assignment: CDR1 SEHNR and CDR2 FQNEAQ (reference sequence). The V and J ends lost 10 bases and 3 bases respectively, with 15 bases between them. The CDR3 covers 13 residues. CDR3 DNA: TGTGCCACCTATCCACCGGGGGACACTGAAGCTTTCTTT. Translation: CATYPPGDTEAFF.

The genes are TRBV3-1 and TRBJ1-6, with D possibly being TRBD1 (5 bases). Germline values: CDR1 LGHDT, CDR2 YNNKEL (reference sequence). Trimming pared 1 base from V and 13 bases from J, leaving 11 bases between. CDR3 length: 13 amino acids. DNA of the CDR3: TGTGCCAGCAGCCAAGGACAGATTCGGCCCCTCCACTTT. This gives the protein CASSQGQIRPLHF.

The chain carries TRBV7-7 and TRBJ2-2, with D possibly being TRBD1 (6 bases). V lost 3 bases and J 8 bases, leaving 10 bases between the germline ends. The CDR3 is made up of 13 amino acids. Germline CDR1 SSHAT, CDR2 FNYEAQ (reference sequence). The CDR3 DNA is TGTGCCAGCAGCTTCTTACAGGGAGGGGAGCTGTTTTTT. Its protein product is CASSFLQGGELFF.

This clonotype showed up just a few times. The chain is built from TRBV12-3 or TRBV12-4 and TRBJ1-2, with D hard to call. V gave up 8 bases and J gave up 6 bases, with 22 bases separating them. The CDR3 contains 15 residues. The CDR3 is CASRGRSRGSNGYTF. The CDR3 nucleotides are TGTGCCAGCCGAGGACGGTCCCGGGGATCCAATGGCTACACCTTC.

V is TRBV5-3 and J is TRBJ2-3; 15 bases agree with TRBD2. TRBV5-3 qualifies as an ORF whose function is uncertain. The length of the CDR3 is 18 residues. Germline trimming cut 3 bases from V and 5 bases from J; bases unmatched to any gene: 10. The DNA of the CDR3 is TGTGCCAGAAGCTCAGGACTAGCGGGGGGGTCAGGTGAAGATACGCAGTATTTT. Translating it yields CARSSGLAGGSGEDTQYF.

This sequence joins TRBV6-2 or TRBV6-3 and TRBJ1-5, with no clear D. V lost 2 bases to trimming and J lost 7 bases, with 15 bases between them. This CDR3 is built from 15 residues. Germline V CDR1 and CDR2: MNHEY, SVGEGT. CDR3 in amino acids: CASSYQQVDSQPQHF. CDR3 sequence (DNA): TGTGCCAGCAGTTACCAGCAGGTGGATTCGCAGCCCCAGCATTTT.

The sample holds a few counts of this clonotype. V usage is TRBV11-2 and J usage is TRBJ2-1, with unresolved D. CDR1 and CDR2 (germline): SGHAT, FQNNGV. The CDR3 length is 16 residues. V was shortened by 5 bases and J by 0 bases, with 14 bases between the two germline ends. CDR3 sequence (DNA): TGTGCCAGCAGCATCAGGACGTATGGCTCCTACAATGAGCAGTTCTTC. This encodes CASSIRTYGSYNEQFF.